Sequencing of this T cell receptor beta chain was carried out in a study of cytomegalovirus exposure and HLA in healthy donors. Trimming cost V 4 bases and J 4 bases; bases outside gene matches: 7. Germline values: CDR1 SGHRS, CDR2 YFSETQ. This CDR3 region has 14 residues. Researchers ran the PCR with 60 Vbeta and 13 Jbeta primers. Assay: immunoSEQ multiplex PCR; the TCRdb copy retains only in-frame clones and omits some. The profile shows about 120,000 clones, around 80% of them singletons. In its sample, this clone was seen a few times. Sequencing was carried out using PBMCs. The clonotype comes from a man aged 25 to 40 in good health and CMV-seropositive. The chain links TRBV5-1 to TRBJ2-5; 7 nucleotides agree with TRBD2. CDR3 in DNA: TGCGCCAGCAGCCGGGGAGGGGCAGGAGAGACCCAGTACTTC. Protein: CASSRGGAGETQYF.